One and the same sample provided the 13 T cell receptor beta chains below, sequenced in a study of blood T cells in healthy people across ages. Alongside a J-beta primer mix, a sample-barcoded 5' primer served in a second PCR lasting roughly 7 to 12 cycles. One entry per CDR3 protein results from TCRdb running MiXCR on the 5' RACE reads. This sample has just over 800,000 distinct CDR3 sequences, with around 62% found just once. The specimen sequenced was blood. The receptors originated from a young man in good health.

This clonotype appeared a few times. The CDR3 DNA follows: TGTGCCAGCAGCCCGACAAATCAGCCCCAGCATTTT. Translation gives CASSPTNQPQHF. The gene calls are TRBV7-2 and TRBJ1-5; D is unclear. This CDR3 spans 12 amino acids. V lost 5 bases and J 4 bases, leaving 6 bases between the germline ends. The germline V gene encodes CDR1 SGHTA and CDR2 FQGNSA.

The rearrangement links TRBV9 to TRBJ2-5; tentatively, D is TRBD2 (6 bases). Germline V lookup: CDR1 SGDLS, CDR2 YYNGEE. V lost 0 bases, J lost 3 bases, and 15 bases lay in between. The CDR3 extends over 16 amino acids. CDR3 in amino acids: CASSVGYGGVEETQYF. In nucleotides, the CDR3 is TGTGCCAGCAGCGTAGGGTATGGCGGGGTTGAAGAGACCCAGTACTTC.

The chain combines TRBV6-1 with TRBJ2-7; D is possibly TRBD1 or TRBD2 (7 bases each). This CDR3 region has 14 residues. Germline V gene data show CDR1 as MNHNS and CDR2 as SASEGT. V lost 7 bases and J 2 bases, leaving 15 bases between the germline ends. The CDR3 sequence: CASTAGRGPYEQYF. CDR3 DNA: TGTGCCAGCACCGCAGGGAGGGGGCCCTACGAGCAGTACTTC.

The gene calls are TRBV30 and TRBJ1-5; D gene ambiguous. Trimming shortened V by 0 bases and J by 7 bases, and 13 bases separated the two germline ends. Germline loops: CDR1 GTSNPN, CDR2 SVGIG (reference sequence). The CDR3 length is 14 residues. This CDR3 reads CAWSVGTGLQPQHF. The CDR3 bases are TGTGCCTGGAGTGTAGGTACGGGGTTGCAGCCCCAGCATTTT.

The V call is TRBV6-5, the J call TRBJ2-1; TRBD1 matches at 8 bases. The V gene end was trimmed by 2 bases and the J gene end by 8 bases; junction bases not matched to a gene: 2. CDR1 MNHEY and CDR2 SVGAGI come from the germline V gene. The CDR3 runs 13 residues. The CDR3 loop is CASSYPDRDEQFF. CDR3 DNA: TGTGCCAGCAGTTACCCGGACAGGGATGAGCAGTTCTTC.

This rearrangement joins TRBV5-1 to TRBJ2-7; perhaps TRBD1 as D (6 bases). This CDR3 has 16 amino acids. CDR1 is SGHRS, CDR2 YFSETQ, per germline. V was clipped by 0 bases and J by 2 bases, with 15 bases between them. The CDR3 DNA follows: TGCGCCAGCAGCTTGGCCGGGCAGGGGTTCCCCTACGAGCAGTACTTC. Translated, it gives CASSLAGQGFPYEQYF.

The chain couples TRBV4-2 to TRBJ1-6, with unresolved D. This CDR3 contains 14 residues. In germline, CDR1 is LGHNA, CDR2 YNFKEQ. V lost 0 bases, J lost 8 bases, and 8 bases lay in between. The CDR3, as DNA: TGTGCCAGCAGCCAAGATTGGGGTTATTCACCCCTCCACTTT. Translating it yields CASSQDWGYSPLHF.

This sequence joins TRBV20-1 and TRBJ1-5; 8 bases map to TRBD1. The CDR3 consists of 14 residues. J lost 2 bases, V lost 5 bases, and 5 bases had no gene match. The V gene's germline CDR1 is DFQATT and CDR2 SNEGSKA (reference sequence). The CDR3 loop is CSAGTGSGNQPQHF. Here the CDR3 DNA reads TGCAGTGCTGGGACAGGCTCTGGCAATCAGCCCCAGCATTTT.

This chain uses TRBV14 with TRBJ1-2; no firm D call. The CDR3 loop spans 15 amino acids. Germline V lookup: CDR1 SGHDN, CDR2 FVKESK. V was cut by 1 base and J by 1 base, with 10 bases left in between. The CDR3, as DNA: TGTGCCAGCAGCCAAGGCAGGACGGTTAACTATGGCTACACCTTC. Protein sequence: CASSQGRTVNYGYTF. Supplemented by reference TRBV14 and TRBJ1-2, the full variable domain reads EAGVTQFPSHSVIEKGQTVTLRCDPISGHDNLYWYRRVMGKEIKFLLHFVKESKQDESGMPNNRFLAERTGGTYSTLKVQPAELEDSGVYFCASSQGRTVNYGYTFGSGTRLTVV.

V gene TRBV24-1 combines with J gene TRBJ2-1; tentative D call: TRBD2 (5 bases). Germline V lookup: CDR1 KGHDR, CDR2 SFDVKD. V lost 0 bases and J 7 bases, leaving 9 bases between the germline ends. The CDR3 loop spans 14 amino acids. CDR3 protein: CATSDLRRGNEQFF. In DNA, the CDR3 is TGTGCCACCAGTGATTTGCGCAGAGGGAATGAGCAGTTCTTC.

The chain joins TRBV27 to TRBJ2-1, with D possibly called TRBD1 or TRBD2 (5 bases each). Trimming stripped 0 bases from V and 5 bases from J, with 14 bases between. Germline lookup yields CDR1 MNHEY and CDR2 SMNVEV (reference sequence). The CDR3 runs 16 residues. CDR3 in amino acids: CASSLSGPGRNNEQFF. Written as DNA, the CDR3 is TGTGCCAGCAGTTTATCGGGACCGGGACGGAACAATGAGCAGTTCTTC.

This chain connects TRBV7-2 to TRBJ2-1; 9 bases map to TRBD2. The CDR3 is made up of 16 amino acids. Trimming cost V 6 bases and J 0 bases; bases outside gene matches: 6. Germline V gene data show CDR1 as SGHTA and CDR2 as FQGNSA. The CDR3: CASRPTSGSSYNEQFF. The DNA for the CDR3 is TGTGCCAGCAGACCGACTAGCGGCAGCTCCTACAATGAGCAGTTCTTC.

This chain links TRBV20-1 with TRBJ2-7, with TRBD1 as a possible D gene (6 bases). There are 11 residues in the CDR3. Germline CDR1 DFQATT, CDR2 SNEGSKA (reference sequence). V was cut by 4 bases and J by 5 bases, with 9 bases left in between. In DNA, the CDR3 is TGCAGTGCTACTTACAGGGACGAGCAGTACTTC. Encoded protein: CSATYRDEQYF.